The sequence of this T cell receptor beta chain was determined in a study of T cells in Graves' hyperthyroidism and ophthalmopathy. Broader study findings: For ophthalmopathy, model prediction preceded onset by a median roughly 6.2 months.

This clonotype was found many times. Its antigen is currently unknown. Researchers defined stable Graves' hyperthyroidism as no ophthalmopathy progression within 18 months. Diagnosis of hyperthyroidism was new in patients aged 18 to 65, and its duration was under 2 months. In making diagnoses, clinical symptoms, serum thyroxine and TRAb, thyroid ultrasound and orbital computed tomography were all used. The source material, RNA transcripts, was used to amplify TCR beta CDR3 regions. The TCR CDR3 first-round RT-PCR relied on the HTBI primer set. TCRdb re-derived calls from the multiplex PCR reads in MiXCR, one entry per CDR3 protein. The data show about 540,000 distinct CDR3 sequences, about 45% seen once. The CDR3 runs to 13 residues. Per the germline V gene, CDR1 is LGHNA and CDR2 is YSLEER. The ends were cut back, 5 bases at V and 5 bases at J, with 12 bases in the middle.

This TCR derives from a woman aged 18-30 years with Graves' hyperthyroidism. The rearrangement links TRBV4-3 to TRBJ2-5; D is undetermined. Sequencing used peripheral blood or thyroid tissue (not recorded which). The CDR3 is CASSEGLGETQYF. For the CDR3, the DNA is TGCGCCAGCAGCGAAGGATTGGGGGAGACCCAGTACTTC.